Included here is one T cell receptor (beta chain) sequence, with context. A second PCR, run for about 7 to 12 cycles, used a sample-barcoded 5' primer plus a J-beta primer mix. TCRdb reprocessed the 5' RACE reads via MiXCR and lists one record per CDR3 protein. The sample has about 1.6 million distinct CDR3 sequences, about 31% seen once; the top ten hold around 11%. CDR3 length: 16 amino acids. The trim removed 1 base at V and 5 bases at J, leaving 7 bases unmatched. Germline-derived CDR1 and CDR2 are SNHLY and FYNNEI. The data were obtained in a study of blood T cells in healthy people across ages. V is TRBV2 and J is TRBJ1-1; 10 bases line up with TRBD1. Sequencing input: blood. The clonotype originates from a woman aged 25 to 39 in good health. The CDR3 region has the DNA TGTGCCAGCAGTGAAGGTGCTGGACAGGGGGGGACTGAAGCTTTCTTT. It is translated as CASSEGAGQGGTEAFF.